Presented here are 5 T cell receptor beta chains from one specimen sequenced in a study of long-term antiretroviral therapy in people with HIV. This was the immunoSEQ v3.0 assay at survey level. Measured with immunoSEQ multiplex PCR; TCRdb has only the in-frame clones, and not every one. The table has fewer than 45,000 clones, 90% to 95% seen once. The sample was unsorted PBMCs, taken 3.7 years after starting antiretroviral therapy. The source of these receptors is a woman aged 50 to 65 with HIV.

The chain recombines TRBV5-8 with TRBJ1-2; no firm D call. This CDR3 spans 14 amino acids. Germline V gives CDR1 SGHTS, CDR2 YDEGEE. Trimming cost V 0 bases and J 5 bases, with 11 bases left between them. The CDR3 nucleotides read TGTGCCAGCAGCTTGGACAACCGAGGATATGGCTACACCTTC. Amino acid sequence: CASSLDNRGYGYTF.

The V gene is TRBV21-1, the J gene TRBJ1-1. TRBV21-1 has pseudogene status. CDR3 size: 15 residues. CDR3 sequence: CASSNQRGVNTEAFF. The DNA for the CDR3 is TGTGCCAGCAGCAATCAAAGGGGGGTGAACACTGAAGCTTTCTTT.

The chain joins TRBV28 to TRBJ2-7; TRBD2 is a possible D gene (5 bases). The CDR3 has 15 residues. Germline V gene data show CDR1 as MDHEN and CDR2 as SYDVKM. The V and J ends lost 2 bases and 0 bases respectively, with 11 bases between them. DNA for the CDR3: TGTGCCAGCAGTTTAATGAGCGGAACCTCCTACGAGCAGTACTTC. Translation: CASSLMSGTSYEQYF.

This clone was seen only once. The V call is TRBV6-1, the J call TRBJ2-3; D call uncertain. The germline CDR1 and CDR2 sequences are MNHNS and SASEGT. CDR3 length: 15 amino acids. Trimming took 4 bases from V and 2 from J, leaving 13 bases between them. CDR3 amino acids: CASSVGQLHTDTQYF. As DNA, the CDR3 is TGTGCCAGCAGTGTAGGGCAGCTACACACAGATACGCAGTATTTT.

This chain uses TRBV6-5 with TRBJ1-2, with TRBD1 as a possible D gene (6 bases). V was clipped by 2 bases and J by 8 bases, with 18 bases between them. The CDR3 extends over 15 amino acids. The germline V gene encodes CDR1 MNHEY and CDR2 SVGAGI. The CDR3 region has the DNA TGTGCCAGCAGTTACCTCGGGACATCCGAGGGGGGCTACACCTTC. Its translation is CASSYLGTSEGGYTF.